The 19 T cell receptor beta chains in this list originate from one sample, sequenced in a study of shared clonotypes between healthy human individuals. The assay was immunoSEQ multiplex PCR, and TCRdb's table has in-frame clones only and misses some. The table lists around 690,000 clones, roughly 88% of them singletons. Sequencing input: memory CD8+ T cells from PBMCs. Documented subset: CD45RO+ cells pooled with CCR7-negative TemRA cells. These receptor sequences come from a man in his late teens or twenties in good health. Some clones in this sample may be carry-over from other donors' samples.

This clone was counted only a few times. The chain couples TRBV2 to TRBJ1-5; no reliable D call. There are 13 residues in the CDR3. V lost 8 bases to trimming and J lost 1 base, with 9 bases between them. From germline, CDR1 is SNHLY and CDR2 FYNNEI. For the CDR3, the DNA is TGTGCCAGCCAATCAGAGAGCAATCAGCCCCAGCATTTT. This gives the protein CASQSESNQPQHF.

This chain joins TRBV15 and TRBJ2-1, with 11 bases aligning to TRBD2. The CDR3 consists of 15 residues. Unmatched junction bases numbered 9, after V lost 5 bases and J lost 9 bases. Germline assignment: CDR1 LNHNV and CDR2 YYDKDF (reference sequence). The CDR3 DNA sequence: TGTGCCACCAGCGGGGGACTAGCGGTATCAGGTGAGCAGTTCTTC. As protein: CATSGGLAVSGEQFF.

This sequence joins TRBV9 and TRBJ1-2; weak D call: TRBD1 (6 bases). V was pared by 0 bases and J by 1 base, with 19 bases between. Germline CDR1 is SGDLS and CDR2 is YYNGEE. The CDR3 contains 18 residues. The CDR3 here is CASSVAGGGDSGNYGYTF. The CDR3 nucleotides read TGTGCCAGCAGCGTAGCCGGAGGGGGAGACAGCGGTAACTATGGCTACACCTTC.

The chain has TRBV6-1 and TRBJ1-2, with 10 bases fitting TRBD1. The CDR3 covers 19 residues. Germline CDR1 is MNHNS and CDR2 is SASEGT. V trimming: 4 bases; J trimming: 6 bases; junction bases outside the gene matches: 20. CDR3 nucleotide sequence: TGTGCCAGCAGTGCTCCGGGACAGGGGAGACGAGTGAAGGGCCATGGCTACACCTTC. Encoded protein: CASSAPGQGRRVKGHGYTF.

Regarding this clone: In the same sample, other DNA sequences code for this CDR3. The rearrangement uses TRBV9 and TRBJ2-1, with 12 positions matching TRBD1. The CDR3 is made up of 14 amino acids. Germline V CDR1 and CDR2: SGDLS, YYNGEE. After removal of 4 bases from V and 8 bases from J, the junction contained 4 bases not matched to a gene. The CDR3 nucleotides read TGTGCCAGCAGCAACCGGGACAGGGGGCATGAGCAGTTCTTC. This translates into CASSNRDRGHEQFF.

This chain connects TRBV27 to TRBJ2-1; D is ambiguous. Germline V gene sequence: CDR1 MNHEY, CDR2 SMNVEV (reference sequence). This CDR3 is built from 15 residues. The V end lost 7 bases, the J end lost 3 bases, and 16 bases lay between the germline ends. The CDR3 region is CASTPVVGFYNEQFF. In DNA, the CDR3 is TGTGCCAGCACCCCGGTTGTGGGCTTCTACAATGAGCAGTTCTTC.

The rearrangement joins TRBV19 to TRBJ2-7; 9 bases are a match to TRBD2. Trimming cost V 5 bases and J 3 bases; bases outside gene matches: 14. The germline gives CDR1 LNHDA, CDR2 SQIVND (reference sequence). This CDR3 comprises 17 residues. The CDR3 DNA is TGTGCCAGTAGTCCCACCTCTAGCGGGATACCGTTCTACGAGCAGTACTTC. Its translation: CASSPTSSGIPFYEQYF.

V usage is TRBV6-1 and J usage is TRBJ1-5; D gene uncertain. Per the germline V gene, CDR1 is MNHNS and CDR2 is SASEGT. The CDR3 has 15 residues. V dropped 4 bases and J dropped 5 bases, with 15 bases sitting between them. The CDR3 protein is CASSGKRAPDQPQHF. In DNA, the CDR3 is TGTGCCAGCAGTGGAAAGCGGGCCCCCGATCAGCCCCAGCATTTT.

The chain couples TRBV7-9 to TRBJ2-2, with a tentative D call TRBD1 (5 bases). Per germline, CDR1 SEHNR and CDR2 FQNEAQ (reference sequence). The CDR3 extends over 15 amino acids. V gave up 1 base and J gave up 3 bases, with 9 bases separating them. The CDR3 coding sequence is TGTGCCAGCAGCTTAGGAGACAGTTACACCGGGGAGCTGTTTTTT. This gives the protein CASSLGDSYTGELFF.

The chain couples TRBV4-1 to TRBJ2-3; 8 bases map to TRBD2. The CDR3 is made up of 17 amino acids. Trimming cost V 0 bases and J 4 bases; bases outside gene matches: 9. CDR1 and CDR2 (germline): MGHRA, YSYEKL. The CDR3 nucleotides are TGCGCCAGCAGCCAAGATAGGGCGGCGGGAGGTCCAGATACGCAGTATTTT. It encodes CASSQDRAAGGPDTQYF.

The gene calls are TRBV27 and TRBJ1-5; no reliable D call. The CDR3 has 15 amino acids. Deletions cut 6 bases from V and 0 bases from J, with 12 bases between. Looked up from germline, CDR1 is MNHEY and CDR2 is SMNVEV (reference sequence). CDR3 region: CASRVYSDSNQPQHF. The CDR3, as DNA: TGTGCCAGCAGGGTCTACAGCGATAGCAATCAGCCCCAGCATTTT.

For the CDR3, the DNA is TGTGCCAGCAGCTTCCCCCCCGGGACTACCGACGATACGCAGTATTTT. Encoded protein: CASSFPPGTTDDTQYF. The chain links TRBV7-9 to TRBJ2-3, with TRBD2 matching 7 bases. This CDR3 region has 16 residues. Per germline, CDR1 SEHNR and CDR2 FQNEAQ (reference sequence). Losses at the gene ends were 3 bases for V and 6 bases for J; bases not matched to a gene: 12.

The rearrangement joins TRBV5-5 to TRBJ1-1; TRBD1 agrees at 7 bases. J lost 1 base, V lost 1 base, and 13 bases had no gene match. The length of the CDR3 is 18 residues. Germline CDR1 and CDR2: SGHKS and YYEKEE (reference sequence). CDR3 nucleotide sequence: TGTGCCAGCAGCTTGTTTCCGCAGGGGGGCCCCGCGAACACTGAAGCTTTCTTT. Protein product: CASSLFPQGGPANTEAFF.

The CDR3 DNA follows: TGTGCCAGCAGCGTAGATTCCGGGCTTAGGAGCTATGGCTACACCTTC. Its protein product is CASSVDSGLRSYGYTF. The chain joins TRBV9 to TRBJ1-2; D is unclear. The CDR3 runs to 16 residues. V was clipped by 0 bases and J by 4 bases, with 16 bases between them. Germline V lookup: CDR1 SGDLS, CDR2 YYNGEE. Based on the CDR3 plus reference TRBV9 and TRBJ1-2, the full variable domain is DSGVTQTPKHLITATGQRVTLRCSPRSGDLSVYWYQQSLDQGLQFLIQYYNGEERAKGNILERFSAQQFPDLHSELNLSSLELGDSALYFCASSVDSGLRSYGYTFGSGTRLTVV.

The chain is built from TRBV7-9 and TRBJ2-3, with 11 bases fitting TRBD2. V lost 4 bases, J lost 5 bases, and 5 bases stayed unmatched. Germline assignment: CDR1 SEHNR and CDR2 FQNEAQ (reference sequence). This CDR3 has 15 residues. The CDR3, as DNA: TGTGCCAGCAGCTCCCTTCTAGCGGGAGGAGATACGCAGTATTTT. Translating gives CASSSLLAGGDTQYF. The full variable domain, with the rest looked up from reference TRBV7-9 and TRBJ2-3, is DTGVSQNPRHKITKRGQNVTFRCDPISEHNRLYWYRQTLGQGPEFLTYFQNEAQLEKSRLLSDRFSAERPKGSFSTLEIQRTEQGDSAMYLCASSSLLAGGDTQYFGPGTRLTVL.

The CDR3 loop reads CASSARATSGRLDEQFF. DNA for the CDR3: TGTGCCAGCAGCGCGAGGGCAACTAGCGGGAGATTAGATGAGCAGTTCTTC. The rearrangement links TRBV5-6 to TRBJ2-1, with 11 positions matching TRBD2. The CDR3 is made up of 17 amino acids. V was clipped by 4 bases and J by 8 bases; unmatched bases: 14. CDR1 and CDR2 (germline): SGHDT, YYEEEE.

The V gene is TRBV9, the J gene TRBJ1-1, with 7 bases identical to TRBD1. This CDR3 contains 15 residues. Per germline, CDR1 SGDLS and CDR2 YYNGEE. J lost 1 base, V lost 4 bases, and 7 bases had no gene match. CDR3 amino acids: CASSTRDSKNTEAFF. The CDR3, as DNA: TGTGCCAGCAGCACCAGGGACAGCAAGAACACTGAAGCTTTCTTT. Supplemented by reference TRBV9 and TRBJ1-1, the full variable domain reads DSGVTQTPKHLITATGQRVTLRCSPRSGDLSVYWYQQSLDQGLQFLIQYYNGEERAKGNILERFSAQQFPDLHSELNLSSLELGDSALYFCASSTRDSKNTEAFFGQGTRLTVV.

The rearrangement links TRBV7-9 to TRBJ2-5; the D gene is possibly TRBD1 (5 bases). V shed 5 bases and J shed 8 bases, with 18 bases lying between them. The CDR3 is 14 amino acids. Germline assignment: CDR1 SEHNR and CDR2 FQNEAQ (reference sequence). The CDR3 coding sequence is TGTGCCAGCAGCAAGGGGTGGGCCCCAGGCACCCAGTACTTC. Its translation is CASSKGWAPGTQYF.

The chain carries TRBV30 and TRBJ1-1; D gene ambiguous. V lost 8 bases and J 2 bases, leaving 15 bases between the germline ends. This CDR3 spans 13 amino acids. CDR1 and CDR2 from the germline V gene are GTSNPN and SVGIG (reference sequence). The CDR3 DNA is TGTGCCCTGGATAGGTCCCCCAACACTGAAGCTTTCTTT. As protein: CALDRSPNTEAFF.